Shown below are 5 T cell receptor beta chains from a single sample sequenced in a study of cytomegalovirus exposure and HLA in healthy donors. The PCR was carried out with 60 Vbeta primers and 13 Jbeta primers. Method: immunoSEQ multiplex PCR; TCRdb's copy keeps in-frame clones and lacks some. Altogether just under 95,000 clones are present, 84% being singletons, with the ten largest covering roughly 5.9%. The specimen sequenced was PBMCs. Source of these receptors: a woman between 18 and 30 years old in good health and CMV-seropositive.

The V call is TRBV28, the J call TRBJ2-5, with TRBD1 as a possible D gene (6 bases). The J call may be faulty, since TRBJ2-7 better matches the DNA end. Germline values: CDR1 MDHEN, CDR2 SYDVKM. The CDR3 runs to 13 residues. The CDR3 here is CASRTGVEYEQYF. The CDR3 DNA sequence: TGTGCCAGCAGGACAGGAGTTGAGTACGAGCAGTACTTC.

The chain employs TRBV7-6 and TRBJ2-7, with 9 bases that match TRBD1. Germline V gives CDR1 SGHVS, CDR2 FNYEAQ. J was trimmed by 7 bases and V by 5 bases; bases with no gene match: 15. The length of the CDR3 is 16 residues. DNA of the CDR3: TGTGCCAGCAGCGTTAGGGCGGGACAGGGATCGGGTGAGCAGTACTTC. It translates to CASSVRAGQGSGEQYF.

A few counts support this clone. The chain joins TRBV6-6 to TRBJ1-1; D unresolved. Germline CDR1 reads MNHNY; CDR2 reads SVGAGI (reference sequence). This CDR3 has 12 amino acids. Trimming stripped 0 bases from V and 7 bases from J, with 6 bases between. This CDR3 is CASSYSEGEAFF. In nucleotides, the CDR3 is TGTGCCAGCAGTTACTCGGAGGGTGAAGCTTTCTTT.

The gene calls are TRBV5-6 and TRBJ1-3; unclear D gene. CDR3 length: 15 amino acids. Germline assignment: CDR1 SGHDT and CDR2 YYEEEE. Trimming took 0 bases from V and 6 from J, leaving 13 bases between them. As DNA, the CDR3 is TGTGCCAGCAGCTTGGCTGGGGTCGGGATAAACACCATATATTTT. Amino acid sequence: CASSLAGVGINTIYF. Supplemented by reference TRBV5-6 and TRBJ1-3, the full variable domain reads DAGVTQSPTHLIKTRGQQVTLRCSPKSGHDTVSWYQQALGQGPQFIFQYYEEEERQRGNFPDRFSGHQFPNYSSELNVNALLLGDSALYLCASSLAGVGINTIYFGEGSWLTVV.

J is TRBJ2-7 and V is TRBV27; 7 nucleotides agree with TRBD1. Losses at the gene ends were 2 bases for V and 2 bases for J; bases not matched to a gene: 12. CDR3 length: 17 amino acids. Looked up from germline, CDR1 is MNHEY and CDR2 is SMNVEV (reference sequence). The CDR3 DNA sequence: TGTGCCAGCAGTTTACGCCTATCGGGACAGATTGCCTACGAGCAGTACTTC. The encoded protein is CASSLRLSGQIAYEQYF.